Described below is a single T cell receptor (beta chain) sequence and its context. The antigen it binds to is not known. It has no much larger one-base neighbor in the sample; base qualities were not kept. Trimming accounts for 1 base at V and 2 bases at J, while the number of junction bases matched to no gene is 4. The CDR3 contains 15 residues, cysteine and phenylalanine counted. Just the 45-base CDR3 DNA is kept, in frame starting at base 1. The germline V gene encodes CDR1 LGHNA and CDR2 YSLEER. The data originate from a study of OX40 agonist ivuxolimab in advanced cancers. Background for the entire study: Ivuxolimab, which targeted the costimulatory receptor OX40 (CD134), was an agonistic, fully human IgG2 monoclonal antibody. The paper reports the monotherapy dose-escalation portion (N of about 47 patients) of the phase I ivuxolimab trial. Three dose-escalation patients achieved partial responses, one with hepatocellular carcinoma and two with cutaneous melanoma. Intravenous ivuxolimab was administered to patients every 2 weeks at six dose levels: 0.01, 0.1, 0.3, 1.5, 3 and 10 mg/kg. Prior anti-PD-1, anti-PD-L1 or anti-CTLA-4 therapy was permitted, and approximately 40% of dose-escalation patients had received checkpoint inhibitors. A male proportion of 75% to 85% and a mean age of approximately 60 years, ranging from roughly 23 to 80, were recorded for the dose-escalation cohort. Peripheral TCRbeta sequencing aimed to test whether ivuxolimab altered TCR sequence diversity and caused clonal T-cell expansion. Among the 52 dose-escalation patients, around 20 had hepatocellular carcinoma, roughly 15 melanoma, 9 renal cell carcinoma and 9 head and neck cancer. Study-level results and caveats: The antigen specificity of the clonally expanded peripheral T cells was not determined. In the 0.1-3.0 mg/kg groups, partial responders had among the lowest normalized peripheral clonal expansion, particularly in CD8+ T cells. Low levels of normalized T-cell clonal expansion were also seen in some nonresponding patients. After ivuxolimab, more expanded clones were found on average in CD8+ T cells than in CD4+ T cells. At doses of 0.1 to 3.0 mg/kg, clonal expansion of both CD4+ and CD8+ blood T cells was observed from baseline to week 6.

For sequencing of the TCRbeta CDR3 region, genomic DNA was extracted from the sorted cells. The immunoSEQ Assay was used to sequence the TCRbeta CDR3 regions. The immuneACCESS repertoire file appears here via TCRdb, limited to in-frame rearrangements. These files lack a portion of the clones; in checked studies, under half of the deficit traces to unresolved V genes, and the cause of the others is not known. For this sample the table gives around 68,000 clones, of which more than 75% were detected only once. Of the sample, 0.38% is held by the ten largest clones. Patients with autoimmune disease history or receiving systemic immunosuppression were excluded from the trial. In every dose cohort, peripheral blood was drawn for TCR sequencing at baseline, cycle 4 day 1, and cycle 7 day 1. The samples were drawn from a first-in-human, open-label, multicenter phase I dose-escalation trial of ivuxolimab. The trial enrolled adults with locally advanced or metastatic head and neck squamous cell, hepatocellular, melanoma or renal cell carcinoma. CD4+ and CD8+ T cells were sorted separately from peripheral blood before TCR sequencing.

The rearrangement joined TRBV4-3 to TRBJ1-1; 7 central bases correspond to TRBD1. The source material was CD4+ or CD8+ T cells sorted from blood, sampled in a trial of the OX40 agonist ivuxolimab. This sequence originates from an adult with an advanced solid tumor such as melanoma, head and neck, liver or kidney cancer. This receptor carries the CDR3 CASSQGGQSNTEAFF. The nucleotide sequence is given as TGCGCCAGCAGCCAAGGGGGACAGAGCAACACTGAAGCTTTCTTT.